The 23 T cell receptor beta chains reported below all come from one sample, sequenced in a study of T cells in Graves' hyperthyroidism and ophthalmopathy. RNA transcripts were the template for amplifying TCR beta CDR3 regions. Researchers ran a first-round RT-PCR on the TCR CDR3 using the HTBI primer set. TCRdb re-analysed the multiplex PCR reads in MiXCR, keeping a single row per CDR3 protein. The sample holds a few hundred thousand distinct CDR3 sequences, under 15% seen once. The sequenced material came from blood. The receptors stem from a woman aged 30 to 39 with Graves' hyperthyroidism.

There are a few counts of this clonotype. J is TRBJ2-2 and V is TRBV5-8; 12 bases fit TRBD2. CDR1 is SGHTS, CDR2 YDEGEE, per germline. This CDR3 region has 16 residues. The J segment lost 7 bases and the V segment lost 0 bases, leaving 4 bases of the junction unmatched. For the CDR3, the DNA is TGTGCCAGCAGCTTGGAACTAGCGGGAGGTCTCGGGGAGCTGTTTTTT. It translates to CASSLELAGGLGELFF.

The V and J genes are TRBV25-1 and TRBJ2-7, with 7 bases matching TRBD1. Germline V gives CDR1 MGHDK, CDR2 SYGVNS. CDR3 length: 17 amino acids. J gave up 0 bases and V 3 bases, and 11 bases lay outside the gene matches. The CDR3 DNA is TGTGCCAGCAGTGATAACCCGGGACAGATAAGCTCCTACGAGCAGTACTTC. This codes for CASSDNPGQISSYEQYF.

The rearrangement links TRBV20-1 to TRBJ1-6, with D possibly matching TRBD1 (5 bases). Trimming pared 3 bases from V and 8 bases from J, leaving 11 bases between. This CDR3 is built from 13 residues. Germline lookup yields CDR1 DFQATT and CDR2 SNEGSKA (reference sequence). The CDR3 DNA sequence: TGCAGTGCTAGGGGGGTAGTTCATTCACCCCTCCACTTT. Amino acids: CSARGVVHSPLHF.

For the CDR3, the DNA is TGCAGCGATGGACAGGCTGGTTACAATGAGCAGTTCTTC. Residues: CSDGQAGYNEQFF. The chain recombines TRBV29-1 with TRBJ2-1, with 7 positions matching TRBD1. Germline V CDR1 and CDR2: SQVTM, ANQGSEA. After removal of 7 bases from V and 4 bases from J, the junction contained 7 bases not matched to a gene. This CDR3 comprises 13 residues.

The V and J genes are TRBV2 and TRBJ1-5, with 9 nucleotides matching TRBD1. CDR1 SNHLY and CDR2 FYNNEI come from the germline V gene. The CDR3 sequence is 15 residues long. The ends lost 4 bases at V and 2 bases at J; junction bases unmatched: 3. CDR3 sequence reads: CASSGGQGRNQPQHF. The CDR3 nucleotides read TGTGCCAGCAGTGGGGGACAGGGACGCAATCAGCCCCAGCATTTT.

There are many counts of this clonotype. CDR3 loop: CASSYSTGGGGSYGYTF. For the CDR3, the DNA is TGTGCCAGCAGTTACAGTACAGGGGGCGGGGGAAGCTATGGCTACACCTTC. The chain is built from TRBV6-6 and TRBJ1-2; 9 bases are a match to TRBD1. The germline CDR1 and CDR2 sequences are MNHNY and SVGAGI (reference sequence). V trimming: 2 bases; J trimming: 4 bases; junction bases outside the gene matches: 11. The CDR3 contains 17 residues.

The chain uses TRBV28 and TRBJ2-2; 12 nucleotides line up with TRBD2. The germline V gene has CDR1 MDHEN and CDR2 SYDVKM. This CDR3 has 17 amino acids. Germline trimming cut 1 base from V and 6 bases from J; bases unmatched to any gene: 6. CDR3 sequence (DNA): TGTGCCAGCAGTTTATCCCGGACTAGCGGGATCGCCGGGGAGCTGTTTTTT. This encodes CASSLSRTSGIAGELFF.

This clonotype was found many times. At one of its ends the junction is not consistent with the germline gene, which may arise from a read error. The CDR3 DNA sequence: TGTGCCAGCAGCCTAGCCGGGACAGCGAGCAATCAGCCCCAGCATTTT. It specifies CASSLAGTASNQPQHF. J is TRBJ1-5 and V is TRBV7-2; 7 bases are shared with TRBD1. CDR3 length equals 16 residues. Looked up from germline, CDR1 is SGHTA and CDR2 is FQGNSA.

This sequence joins TRBV4-1 and TRBJ2-7; 16 positions match TRBD2. V was pared by 3 bases and J by 1 base, with 3 bases of the junction left unmatched. The CDR3 runs to 17 residues. Per the germline V gene, CDR1 is MGHRA and CDR2 is YSYEKL. The CDR3, as DNA: TGCGCCAGCAGCCAGGGACTAGCGGGAGGGAATTCCTACGAGCAGTACTTC. It yields the protein CASSQGLAGGNSYEQYF.

The chain is built from TRBV20-1 and TRBJ2-1; 11 nucleotides agree with TRBD2. Trimming cost V 3 bases and J 4 bases; bases outside gene matches: 2. In germline, CDR1 is DFQATT, CDR2 SNEGSKA (reference sequence). The CDR3 is made up of 14 amino acids. CDR3 sequence: CSARTSGTYNEQFF. CDR3 DNA: TGCAGTGCTAGGACTAGCGGGACGTACAATGAGCAGTTCTTC.

This clonotype appeared many times. This CDR3 reads CASSGGGTYPDNEQFF. CDR3 bases: TGTGCCAGCAGTGGGGGGGGGACATACCCCGACAATGAGCAGTTCTTC. The chain has TRBV12-3 or TRBV12-4 and TRBJ2-1, with D possibly matching TRBD2 (7 bases). Trimming stripped 5 bases from V and 5 bases from J, with 19 bases between. This CDR3 contains 16 residues.

This sequence joins TRBV28 and TRBJ2-7, with 10 positions matching TRBD2. This CDR3 is 16 amino acids long. V lost 7 bases and J lost 6; bases outside the gene matches: 15. CDR1 and CDR2 from the germline V gene are MDHEN and SYDVKM. CDR3: CASMGRVWLAGAEQYF. DNA for the CDR3: TGTGCCAGCATGGGACGGGTTTGGCTAGCGGGAGCCGAGCAGTACTTC.

This clonotype was observed a few times. V is TRBV11-3 and J is TRBJ1-6, with 9 bases aligning to TRBD1. The CDR3 extends over 17 amino acids. Germline V gene lookup returns CDR1 SGHNT and CDR2 YENEEA. Unmatched junction bases numbered 9, after V lost 3 bases and J lost 6 bases. In DNA form, the CDR3 reads TGTGCCAGCAGCTTCCACAGGGGGCAGTTTGTTAATTCACCCCTCCACTTT. The encoded protein is CASSFHRGQFVNSPLHF.

Only a few counts were recorded for this clonotype. The rearrangement joins TRBV20-1 to TRBJ2-7, with 13 positions matching TRBD2. J gave up 5 bases and V 6 bases, and 10 bases lay outside the gene matches. CDR3 length: 15 residues. In germline, CDR1 is DFQATT, CDR2 SNEGSKA (reference sequence). CDR3 residues: CSAHELAGGRNEQYF. CDR3 DNA sequence: TGCAGTGCCCACGAACTAGCGGGAGGGCGAAACGAGCAGTACTTC.

V usage is TRBV5-1 and J usage is TRBJ1-4, with unresolved D. V lost 4 bases to trimming and J lost 3 bases, with 7 bases between them. This CDR3 is 13 amino acids long. Germline values: CDR1 SGHRS, CDR2 YFSETQ. Written as DNA, the CDR3 is TGCGCCAGCAGCGCTGCGGCTAATGAAAAACTGTTTTTT. Translation: CASSAAANEKLFF.

This clonotype was recorded at least ten times. The V gene is TRBV11-2, the J gene TRBJ2-2, with 9 bases lining up with TRBD1. Germline-derived CDR1 and CDR2 are SGHAT and FQNNGV. This CDR3 region has 15 residues. Losses at the gene ends were 3 bases for V and 2 bases for J; bases not matched to a gene: 1. CDR3 protein: CASSLTGGNTGELFF. CDR3 nucleotides: TGTGCCAGCAGCTTGACAGGGGGTAACACCGGGGAGCTGTTTTTT.

The chain links TRBV6-1 to TRBJ2-7, with 7 bases identical to TRBD1. The CDR3 is 12 amino acids. V was pared by 7 bases and J by 2 bases, with 2 bases of the junction left unmatched. Germline V gene lookup returns CDR1 MNHNS and CDR2 SASEGT. CDR3 loop: CASKTGPYEQYF. The CDR3 DNA is TGTGCCAGCAAGACAGGGCCCTACGAGCAGTACTTC.

The sample holds many counts of this clonotype. This chain uses TRBV27 with TRBJ2-1; 10 positions agree with TRBD2. The CDR3 is made up of 16 amino acids. The trim removed 3 bases at V and 3 bases at J, leaving 5 bases unmatched. Per germline, CDR1 MNHEY and CDR2 SMNVEV (reference sequence). CDR3 protein: CASSFGSSGSYNEQFF. For the CDR3, the DNA is TGTGCCAGCAGTTTTGGGTCTAGCGGGAGCTACAATGAGCAGTTCTTC.

The chain carries TRBV19 and TRBJ2-5; 8 bases line up with TRBD2. The CDR3 runs to 16 residues. With 0 bases clipped from V and 5 bases from J, the junction kept 8 bases outside the gene matches. In germline, CDR1 is LNHDA, CDR2 SQIVND (reference sequence). CDR3 residues: CASSIELADGSETQYF. CDR3 nucleotides: TGTGCCAGTAGTATAGAACTAGCGGATGGGTCGGAGACCCAGTACTTC.

The CDR3 protein is CSAYSGTSGSTETQYF. The CDR3 region has the DNA TGCAGTGCTTATTCCGGGACTAGCGGGAGTACGGAGACCCAGTACTTC. The gene calls are TRBV20-1 and TRBJ2-5; 14 bases agree with TRBD2. The length of the CDR3 is 16 residues. V lost 5 bases and J lost 5; bases outside the gene matches: 10. Germline V gene lookup returns CDR1 DFQATT and CDR2 SNEGSKA (reference sequence).

The genes are TRBV11-2 and TRBJ2-1; D gene unclear. This CDR3 region has 17 residues. CDR1 and CDR2 from the germline V gene are SGHAT and FQNNGV. V lost 5 bases, J lost 0 bases, and 17 bases lay in between. CDR3 loop: CASSPYPDTGSYNEQFF. CDR3 nucleotides: TGTGCCAGCAGCCCCTACCCTGACACTGGCTCCTACAATGAGCAGTTCTTC.

The table lists this clonotype with many counts. This rearrangement joins TRBV28 to TRBJ2-5, with unresolved D. The CDR3 contains 12 residues. Germline lookup yields CDR1 MDHEN and CDR2 SYDVKM. V gave up 8 bases and J gave up 1 base, with 8 bases separating them. The CDR3 reads CASAIPQETQYF. DNA of the CDR3: TGTGCCAGCGCTATACCCCAAGAGACCCAGTACTTC.

This clonotype was recorded many times. This rearrangement joins TRBV9 to TRBJ2-5, with D maybe TRBD2 (5 bases). The CDR3 sequence is 16 residues long. Germline assignment: CDR1 SGDLS and CDR2 YYNGEE. The germline V and J ends were trimmed by 0 bases and 5 bases, with 17 bases remaining between them. This CDR3 reads CASSVGAQRRRETQYF. Written as DNA, the CDR3 is TGTGCCAGCAGCGTAGGGGCCCAGCGGAGACGGGAGACCCAGTACTTC.